This T cell receptor beta chain was sequenced during a study of blood T cell repertoires in COVID-19. At the level of the study: There were acute and convalescent COVID-19 samples, and they came from the United States, Italy and Spain. T cells, B-cell-depleted T cells, or PBMCs provided the cDNA or gDNA that served as material.

Under the authors' procedure: Scientists estimated how many nucleated cells there were by amplifying reference gene primers. This table comes from immunoSEQ multiplex PCR, and its TCRdb copy is limited to in-frame clones, with some not included. The V and J calls and clone size are taken from that table; D and trimming were inferred from the DNA. The top ten hold around 21% of the sample, which has more than 80,000 clones, about four fifths seen once. The CDR3 length is 16 residues. The junction had 4 bases not matched to a gene; V was cut back by 1 base and J by 3 bases. Germline V lookup: CDR1 SGHVS, CDR2 FQNEAQ.

This TCR derives from a woman older than 75 with active or convalescent COVID-19. This rearrangement joins TRBV7-8 to TRBJ1-2; 11 nucleotides agree with TRBD1. The sequenced sample consisted of peripheral blood. The CDR3 reads CASSLDPGQGDYGYTF. In DNA form, the CDR3 reads TGTGCCAGCAGCTTAGACCCGGGACAGGGGGACTATGGCTACACCTTC. Looking up the rest from reference TRBV7-8 and TRBJ1-2 gives the full variable domain: GAGVSQSPRYKVAKRGQDVALRCDPISGHVSLFWYQQALGQGPEFLTYFQNEAQLDKSGLPSDRFFAERPEGSVSTLKIQRTQQEDSAVYLCASSLDPGQGDYGYTFGSGTRLTVV.